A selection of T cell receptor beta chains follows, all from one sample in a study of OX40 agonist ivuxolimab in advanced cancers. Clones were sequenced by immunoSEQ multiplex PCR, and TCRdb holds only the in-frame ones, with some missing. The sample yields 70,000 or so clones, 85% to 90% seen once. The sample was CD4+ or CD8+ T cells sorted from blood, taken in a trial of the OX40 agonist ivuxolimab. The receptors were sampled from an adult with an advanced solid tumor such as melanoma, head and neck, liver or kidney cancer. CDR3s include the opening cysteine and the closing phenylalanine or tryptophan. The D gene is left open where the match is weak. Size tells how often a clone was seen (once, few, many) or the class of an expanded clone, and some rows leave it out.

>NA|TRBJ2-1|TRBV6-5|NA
TGTGCCAGCAGCCCAGAGACTAGGGGCAGCGATGAGCAGTTCTTC
CASSPETRGSDEQFF
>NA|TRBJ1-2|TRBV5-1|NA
TGCGCCAGCAGCTTGGCCCAGGGGTCCTATGGCTACACCTTC
CASSLAQGSYGYTF
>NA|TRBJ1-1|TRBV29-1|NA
TGCAGCGTTGAAGGGGGGCTCACCTACACTGAAGCTTTCTTT
CSVEGGLTYTEAFF
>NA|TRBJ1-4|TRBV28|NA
TGTGCCAGCCAAAAAAATGAAAAACTGTTTTTT
CASQKNEKLFF
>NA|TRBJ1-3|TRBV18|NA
TGTGCCAGCTCACCAGGGGGTCGTGGAAACACCATATATTTT
CASSPGGRGNTIYF
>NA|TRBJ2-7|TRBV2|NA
TGTGCCACATACAGAGACTACGAGCAGTACTTC
CATYRDYEQYF
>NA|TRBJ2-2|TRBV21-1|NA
TGTGCCAGCAGCATACAATACAGGGCAGCGAACACCGGGGAGCTGTTTTTT
CASSIQYRAANTGELFF
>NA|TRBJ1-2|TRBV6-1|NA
TGTGCCAGCAGGCCGGGAGACGGCTACACCTTC
CASRPGDGYTF
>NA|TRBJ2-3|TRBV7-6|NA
TGTGCCAGCAGCTTAGCTCCGACTTCCCGCACAGATACGCAGTATTTT
CASSLAPTSRTDTQYF
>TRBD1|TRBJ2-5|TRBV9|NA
TGTGCCAGCTCACAGGGGGCCCAAGAGACCCAGTACTTC
CASSQGAQETQYF
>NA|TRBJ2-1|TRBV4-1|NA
TGCGCCAGCAGCCGAGACCTTCTAGCTAATGAGCAGTTCTTC
CASSRDLLANEQFF
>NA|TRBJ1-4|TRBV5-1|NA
TGCGCCAGCAGCCGGGACACTTCAACTAATGAAAAACTGTTTTTT
CASSRDTSTNEKLFF
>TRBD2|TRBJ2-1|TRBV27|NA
TGTGCCAGCAGTCCAGGACTAGCGGGTTCCTACAATGAGCAGTTCTTC
CASSPGLAGSYNEQFF
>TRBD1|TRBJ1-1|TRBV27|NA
TGTGCCAGCAGTTTAAAGTCAGGGGGGTACACTGAAGCTTTCTTT
CASSLKSGGYTEAFF
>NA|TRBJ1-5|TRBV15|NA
TGTGCCACCAGCAGAAACAGTTTCCGTCAGCCCCAGCATTTT
CATSRNSFRQPQHF
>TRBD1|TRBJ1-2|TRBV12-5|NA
TGTGCTAGTTCCAGGACAGGGGTCGGCTACACCTTC
CASSRTGVGYTF
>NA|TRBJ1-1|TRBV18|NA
TGTGCCAGCTCACCCCGACAGAGCAACACTGAAGCTTTCTTT
CASSPRQSNTEAFF
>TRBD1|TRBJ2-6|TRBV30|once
TGTGCCTTTGACAGGGGGCGTTCTGGGGCCAACGTCCTGACTTTC
CAFDRGRSGANVLTF